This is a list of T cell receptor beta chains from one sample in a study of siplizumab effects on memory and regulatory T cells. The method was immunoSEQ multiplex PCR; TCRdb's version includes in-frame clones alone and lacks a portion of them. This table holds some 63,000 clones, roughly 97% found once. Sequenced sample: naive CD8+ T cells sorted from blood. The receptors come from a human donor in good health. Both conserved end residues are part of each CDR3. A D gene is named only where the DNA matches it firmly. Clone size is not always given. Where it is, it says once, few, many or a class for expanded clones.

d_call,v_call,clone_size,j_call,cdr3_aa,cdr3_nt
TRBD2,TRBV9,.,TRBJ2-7,CASSVAALAGSYEQYF,TGTGCCAGCAGCGTAGCAGCTCTAGCGGGCTCCTACGAGCAGTACTTC
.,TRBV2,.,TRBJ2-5,CASSEPTQRGETQYF,TGTGCCAGCAGTGAACCCACCCAAAGGGGAGAGACCCAGTACTTC
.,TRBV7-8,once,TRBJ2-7,CASSLEAGGSSYEQYF,TGTGCCAGCAGCTTAGAGGCAGGGGGGAGCTCCTACGAGCAGTACTTC
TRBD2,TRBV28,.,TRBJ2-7,CASSPLLAGGYEQYF,TGTGCCAGCAGTCCATTACTAGCGGGGGGATACGAGCAGTACTTC
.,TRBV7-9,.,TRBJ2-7,CASSLIYEQYF,TGTGCCAGCAGCTTGATCTACGAGCAGTACTTC
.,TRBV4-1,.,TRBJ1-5,CASSQEEGVRQPQHF,TGCGCCAGCAGCCAAGAAGAGGGGGTCAGACAGCCCCAGCATTTT
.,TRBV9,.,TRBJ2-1,CASSVVTDNEQFF,TGTGCCAGCAGCGTAGTTACGGATAATGAGCAGTTCTTC
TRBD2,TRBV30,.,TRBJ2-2,CAWSWGAGGTGELFF,TGTGCCTGGAGTTGGGGGGCGGGGGGCACCGGGGAGCTGTTTTTT
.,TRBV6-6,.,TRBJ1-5,CASSYSSVQPQHF,TGTGCCAGCAGTTACAGTTCGGTTCAGCCCCAGCATTTT
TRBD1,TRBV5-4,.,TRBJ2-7,CASSGMGDRVSEQYF,TGTGCCAGCAGCGGGATGGGGGACAGGGTTAGCGAGCAGTACTTC
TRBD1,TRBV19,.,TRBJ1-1,CASTPTGGYTEAFF,TGTGCCAGTACCCCGACAGGGGGCTACACTGAAGCTTTCTTT
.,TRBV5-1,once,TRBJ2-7,CASSLEAGTYEQYF,TGCGCCAGCAGCTTGGAGGCAGGTACCTACGAGCAGTACTTC
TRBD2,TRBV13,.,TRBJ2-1,CASSPPGGGADEQFF,TGTGCCAGCAGCCCCCCCGGCGGGGGGGCCGATGAGCAGTTCTTC
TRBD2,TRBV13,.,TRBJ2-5,CASSARTSGATQETQYF,TGTGCCAGCAGCGCACGGACTAGCGGGGCTACACAAGAGACCCAGTACTTC
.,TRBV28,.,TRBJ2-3,CASSLWGGRGTDTQYF,TGTGCCAGCAGTCTCTGGGGGGGGCGGGGCACAGATACGCAGTATTTT
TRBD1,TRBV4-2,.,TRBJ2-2,CASSQDPPGQITTGELFF,TGTGCCAGCAGCCAAGATCCCCCGGGACAGATTACCACCGGGGAGCTGTTTTTT
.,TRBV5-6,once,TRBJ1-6,CASSFAQANSPLHF,TGTGCCAGCAGCTTTGCTCAGGCAAATTCACCCCTCCACTTT
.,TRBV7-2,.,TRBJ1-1,CASSLIVGVSEAFF,TGTGCCAGCAGCTTAATAGTGGGGGTGTCTGAAGCTTTCTTT
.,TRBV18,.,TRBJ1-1,CASSPPNSPQEAFF,TGTGCCAGCTCACCCCCTAATTCCCCACAAGAAGCTTTCTTT
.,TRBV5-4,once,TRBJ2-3,CASSPSMVDTQYF,TGTGCCAGCAGCCCATCGATGGTGGATACGCAGTATTTT
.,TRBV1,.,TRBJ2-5,CTSSFYSSGGAVETQYF,TGCACCAGCAGTTTCTATTCTAGCGGGGGGGCCGTAGAGACCCAGTACTTC
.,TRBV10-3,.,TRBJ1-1,CAISLGGEAFF,TGTGCCATCAGCCTGGGGGGTGAAGCTTTCTTT
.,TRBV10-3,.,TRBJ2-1,CATGGVGSYNEQFF,TGTGCCACCGGGGGCGTAGGCTCCTACAATGAGCAGTTCTTC
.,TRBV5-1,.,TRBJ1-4,CASSFGGKLFF,TGCGCCAGCAGCTTTGGAGGAAAACTGTTTTTT
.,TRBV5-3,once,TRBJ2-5,CARSLKCGGHEETQYF,TGTGCCAGAAGCTTGAAGTGTGGGGGGCACGAAGAGACCCAGTACTTC
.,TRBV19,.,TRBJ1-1,CASSGGVTEAFF,TGTGCCAGTAGTGGGGGGGTCACTGAAGCTTTCTTT
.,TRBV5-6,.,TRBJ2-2,CASSPSPTGELFF,TGTGCCAGCAGTCCATCCCCCACCGGGGAGCTGTTTTTT
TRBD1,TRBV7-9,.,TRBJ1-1,CASSFQDRADTEAFF,TGTGCCAGCAGCTTCCAGGACAGGGCTGACACTGAAGCTTTCTTT
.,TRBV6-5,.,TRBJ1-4,CASSYTAEEGEKLFF,TGTGCCAGCAGTTACACGGCAGAAGAGGGTGAAAAACTGTTTTTT
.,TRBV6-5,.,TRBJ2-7,CASSYSLRDEQYF,TGTGCCAGCAGTTACTCCCTCAGGGACGAGCAGTACTTC
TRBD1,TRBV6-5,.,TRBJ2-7,CASSYGTGNEQYF,TGTGCCAGCAGTTACGGGACAGGGAACGAGCAGTACTTC
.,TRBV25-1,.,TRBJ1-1,CASSELSFVTGSTEAFF,TGTGCCAGCAGTGAACTTAGTTTTGTTACGGGGAGCACTGAAGCTTTCTTT
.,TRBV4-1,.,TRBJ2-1,CASSQVLGEVNEQFF,TGCGCCAGCAGCCAAGTCCTCGGTGAGGTGAATGAGCAGTTCTTC
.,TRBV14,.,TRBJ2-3,CASSQFTGTDTQYF,TGTGCCAGCAGCCAATTTACAGGCACAGATACGCAGTATTTT
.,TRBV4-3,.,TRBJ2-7,CASSQDDGGYEQYF,TGCGCCAGCAGCCAAGATGATGGCGGCTACGAGCAGTACTTC
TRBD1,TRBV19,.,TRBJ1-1,CASSPLIGAQGASTEAFF,TGTGCCAGTAGTCCCCTAATAGGGGCCCAGGGGGCGAGCACTGAAGCTTTCTTT
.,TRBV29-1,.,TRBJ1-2,CSVEDLGGHYGYTF,TGCAGCGTTGAAGATTTAGGGGGGCACTATGGCTACACCTTC
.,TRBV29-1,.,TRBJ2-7,CSVEDREAEGGRSYEQYF,TGCAGCGTTGAAGATCGGGAGGCTGAGGGGGGGCGCTCCTACGAGCAGTACTTC
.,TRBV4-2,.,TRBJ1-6,CASSQDSLQSYNSPLHF,TGTGCCAGCAGCCAAGATTCCCTTCAGTCCTATAATTCACCCCTCCACTTT